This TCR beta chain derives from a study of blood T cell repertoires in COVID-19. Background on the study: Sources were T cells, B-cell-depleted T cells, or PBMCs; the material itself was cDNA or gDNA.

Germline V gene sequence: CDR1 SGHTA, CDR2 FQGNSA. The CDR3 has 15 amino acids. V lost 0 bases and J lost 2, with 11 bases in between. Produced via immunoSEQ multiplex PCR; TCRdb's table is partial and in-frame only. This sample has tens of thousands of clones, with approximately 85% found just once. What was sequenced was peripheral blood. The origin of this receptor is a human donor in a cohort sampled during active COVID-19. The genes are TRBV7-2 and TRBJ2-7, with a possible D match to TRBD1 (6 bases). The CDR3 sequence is CASSLAQGSAYEQYF. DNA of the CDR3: TGTGCCAGCAGCTTAGCGCAGGGGAGCGCCTACGAGCAGTACTTC.